This is a list of T cell receptor beta chains from one sample in a study of T-cell reconstitution after alpha-beta-depleted transplantation in children. TCRdb processed the PCR reads anew with MiXCR; each CDR3 protein has one entry. The table has fewer than 200,000 distinct CDR3 sequences, about 6.3% seen once. The sequenced sample was PBMCs from the stem cell graft donor, obtained from the stem cell graft. The receptors originated from a human donor who donated a stem cell graft to a child with Wiskott-Aldrich syndrome. The CDR3 runs from the conserved cysteine through the conserved F or W. The D gene is left open where the match is weak. A row's size may be missing; if present it is once, few, many or a size class.

clone size: many
CDR3 length: 12
J gene: TRBJ2-7
D gene: TRBD1
V gene: TRBV11-2
CDR3 protein: CASSSGTVEQYF
CDR3 DNA: TGTGCCAGCAGCTCCGGGACAGTCGAGCAGTACTTC

clone size: many
CDR3 length: 13
J gene: TRBJ1-2
D gene: TRBD1
V gene: TRBV24-1
CDR3 protein: CATSATGVYGYTF
CDR3 DNA: TGTGCCACCAGCGCTACAGGGGTCTATGGCTACACCTTC

clone size: many
CDR3 length: 16
J gene: TRBJ2-1
D gene: TRBD1
V gene: TRBV24-1
CDR3 protein: CATSDRDRGLNNEQFF
CDR3 DNA: TGTGCCACCAGTGATCGGGACAGGGGGCTGAACAATGAGCAGTTCTTC

clone size: many
CDR3 length: 16
J gene: TRBJ2-1
D gene: TRBD2
V gene: TRBV5-5
CDR3 protein: CASSLVGGGAINEQFF
CDR3 DNA: TGTGCCAGCAGCTTGGTTGGCGGGGGGGCGATTAATGAGCAGTTCTTC

clone size: -
CDR3 length: 13
J gene: TRBJ2-7
D gene: TRBD1
V gene: TRBV29-1
CDR3 protein: CSVDDRGRNEQYF
CDR3 DNA: TGCAGCGTTGATGACAGGGGGCGGAACGAGCAGTACTTC

clone size: -
CDR3 length: 14
J gene: TRBJ1-2
D gene: -
V gene: TRBV5-1
CDR3 protein: CASSLVRYPYGYTF
CDR3 DNA: TGCGCCAGCAGCTTGGTGAGGTACCCCTATGGCTACACCTTC

clone size: many
CDR3 length: 16
J gene: TRBJ2-1
D gene: -
V gene: TRBV4-3
CDR3 protein: CASSRDGGRSYNEQFF
CDR3 DNA: TGCGCCAGCAGCCGGGACGGGGGAAGGTCCTACAATGAGCAGTTCTTC

clone size: many
CDR3 length: 11
J gene: TRBJ1-1
D gene: TRBD1
V gene: TRBV30
CDR3 protein: CAWRQGTEAFF
CDR3 DNA: TGTGCCTGGAGACAGGGGACTGAAGCTTTCTTT

clone size: many
CDR3 length: 14
J gene: TRBJ1-4
D gene: -
V gene: TRBV6-5
CDR3 protein: CASSSTMANEKLFF
CDR3 DNA: TGTGCCAGCAGTTCGACAATGGCTAATGAAAAACTGTTTTTT

clone size: many
CDR3 length: 13
J gene: TRBJ2-2
D gene: -
V gene: TRBV12-3/TRBV12-4
CDR3 protein: CASRSTDPGELFF
CDR3 DNA: TGTGCCAGCAGGTCCACAGACCCCGGGGAGCTGTTTTTT

clone size: many
CDR3 length: 12
J gene: TRBJ2-7
D gene: -
V gene: TRBV7-2
CDR3 protein: CASSLVVYEQYF
CDR3 DNA: TGTGCCAGCAGCTTAGTGGTCTACGAGCAGTACTTC

clone size: -
CDR3 length: 15
J gene: TRBJ1-3
D gene: -
V gene: TRBV12-3/TRBV12-4
CDR3 protein: CASTIRHGGFDTIYF
CDR3 DNA: TGTGCCAGCACCATCCGACACGGGGGGTTCGACACCATATATTTT

clone size: many
CDR3 length: 14
J gene: TRBJ1-2
D gene: TRBD1
V gene: TRBV20-1
CDR3 protein: CSAEGQGRDYGYTF
CDR3 DNA: TGCAGTGCTGAAGGACAGGGGAGGGACTATGGCTACACCTTC

clone size: -
CDR3 length: 17
J gene: TRBJ2-7
D gene: -
V gene: TRBV19
CDR3 protein: CASSSAPGRQLSYEQYF
CDR3 DNA: TGTGCCAGTAGTTCCGCTCCAGGGCGCCAATTGTCCTACGAGCAGTACTTC